Below are 26 T cell receptor beta chains sequenced from a single sample in a study of siplizumab effects on memory and regulatory T cells. The table came from immunoSEQ multiplex PCR; TCRdb's copy has only in-frame clones and leaves some out. The table records tens of thousands of clones, about 87% of them present only once. Source material: Tregs sorted from blood. The receptors stem from a human donor in good health.

The CDR3 spells CASSRNSGNTIYF. As DNA, the CDR3 is TGCGCCAGCTCTCGCAACTCTGGAAACACCATATATTTT. This chain links TRBV10-2 with TRBJ1-3; no clear D gene. The CDR3 has 13 amino acids. V was trimmed by 8 bases and J by 0 bases, leaving 8 bases between them. Germline CDR1 is WSHSY and CDR2 is SAAADI.

The rearrangement uses TRBV5-5 and TRBJ2-7; the match to TRBD1 covers 8 bases. Unmatched junction bases numbered 10, after V lost 4 bases and J lost 10 bases. The CDR3 totals 13 residues. Looked up from germline, CDR1 is SGHKS and CDR2 is YYEKEE (reference sequence). The CDR3 DNA follows: TGTGCCAGCAGCAAGACAGGGGCCAACATCCAGTACTTC. Its translation: CASSKTGANIQYF.

The rearrangement uses TRBV2 and TRBJ2-5; weak D call: TRBD2 (5 bases). The V end lost 2 bases, the J end lost 5 bases, and 18 bases lay between the germline ends. CDR3 length equals 16 residues. Looked up from germline, CDR1 is SNHLY and CDR2 is FYNNEI. The CDR3, as DNA: TGTGCCAGCAGTGAACCCCGGTCCCGCGGGCGGGAGACCCAGTACTTC. Translating gives CASSEPRSRGRETQYF.

The rearrangement links TRBV18 to TRBJ1-4; TRBD1 is a possible D gene (5 bases). V was clipped by 0 bases and J by 2 bases, with 10 bases between them. CDR1 is KGHSH and CDR2 is LQKENI in the germline V gene. This CDR3 has 16 amino acids. CDR3 protein: CASSPPGSGTNEKLFF. CDR3 bases: TGTGCCAGCTCACCACCGGGGTCAGGGACTAATGAAAAACTGTTTTTT.

The CDR3 loop is CASSFQEETQYF. The CDR3 nucleotides are TGTGCCAGCAGCTTCCAAGAAGAGACCCAGTACTTC. J is TRBJ2-5 and V is TRBV5-4; D not resolved. Germline V gene data show CDR1 as SGHNT and CDR2 as YYREEE (reference sequence). Trimming shortened V by 2 bases and J by 3 bases, and 5 bases separated the two germline ends. The CDR3 totals 12 residues.

CDR3 region: CASSENRGNYEKLFF. CDR3 sequence (DNA): TGTGCCAGCAGCGAGAACAGGGGCAACTATGAAAAACTGTTTTTT. The chain is built from TRBV25-1 and TRBJ1-4; 7 bases line up with TRBD1. CDR3 length equals 15 residues. V dropped 6 bases and J dropped 6; count of bases not matched to a gene: 10. In germline, CDR1 is MGHDK, CDR2 SYGVNS.

The chain links TRBV7-9 to TRBJ2-1, with D hard to call. The CDR3 is 11 residues long. From germline, CDR1 is SEHNR and CDR2 FQNEAQ (reference sequence). V dropped 4 bases and J dropped 8 bases, with 6 bases sitting between them. The chain's CDR3 is CASSSTHEQFF. In DNA form, the CDR3 reads TGTGCCAGCAGCTCCACCCATGAGCAGTTCTTC.

About this clone: A much larger clone differs by one base, so this may be a read error. V is TRBV6-1 and J is TRBJ1-2; D remains unclear. The CDR3 runs to 10 residues. Looked up from germline, CDR1 is MNHNS and CDR2 is SASEGT. V lost 2 bases and J lost 8, with 3 bases in between. In DNA form, the CDR3 reads TGTGCCAGCAGTGAAAGGGGCTACACCTTC. Protein product: CASSERGYTF.

J is TRBJ1-2 and V is TRBV7-9; no firm D call. Germline loops: CDR1 SEHNR, CDR2 FQNEAQ (reference sequence). Trimming cost V 1 base and J 0 bases, with 18 bases left between them. The CDR3 runs 18 residues. The CDR3 reads CASSLVPGSLPPNYGYTF. The CDR3 nucleotides read TGTGCCAGCAGCTTAGTGCCGGGGTCCCTACCACCTAACTATGGCTACACCTTC.

The count of this clone is one. The V gene is TRBV28, the J gene TRBJ2-1; unclear D gene. The CDR3 spans 15 residues. Germline V gene sequence: CDR1 MDHEN, CDR2 SYDVKM. Between the trimmed V and J ends, which lost 3 bases and 6 bases, there was a span of 15 bases. Here the CDR3 reads CASSFYGYWGNEQFF. CDR3 coding DNA: TGTGCCAGCAGTTTTTATGGCTATTGGGGCAATGAGCAGTTCTTC.

The chain has TRBV14 and TRBJ2-1; D call uncertain. CDR1 and CDR2 (germline): SGHDN, FVKESK. The V end lost 1 base, the J end lost 5 bases, and 9 bases lay between the germline ends. The CDR3 has 14 residues. DNA of the CDR3: TGTGCCAGCAGCCAAGGATCAGCAAACAATGAGCAGTTCTTC. Its translation is CASSQGSANNEQFF.

This clone appeared a single time. V gene TRBV18 combines with J gene TRBJ2-3, with D possibly TRBD2 on 6 matching bases. V lost 6 bases, J lost 10 bases, and 8 bases lay in between. In germline, CDR1 is KGHSH, CDR2 LQKENI. The CDR3 runs 10 residues. The CDR3 region is CASSGGAQYF. DNA of the CDR3: TGTGCCAGCTCGGGCGGGGCGCAGTATTTT.

The rearrangement uses TRBV2 and TRBJ2-2; D uncertain. The V end was cut by 3 bases, the J end by 4 bases, with 12 bases between. The V gene's germline CDR1 is SNHLY and CDR2 FYNNEI. This CDR3 is 15 amino acids long. The CDR3 DNA follows: TGTGCCAGCAGTGATCACCGACGTGGCACCGGGGAGCTGTTTTTT. Translating gives CASSDHRRGTGELFF. Full variable domain (rest looked up from reference TRBV2 and TRBJ2-2): EPEVTQTPSHQVTQMGQEVILRCVPISNHLYFYWYRQILGQKVEFLVSFYNNEISEKSEIFDDQFSVERPDGSNFTLKIRSTKLEDSAMYFCASSDHRRGTGELFFGEGSRLTVL.

The V and J genes are TRBV30 and TRBJ2-5; 7 positions agree with TRBD2. The J segment lost 6 bases and the V segment lost 3 bases, leaving 7 bases of the junction unmatched. Per the germline V gene, CDR1 is GTSNPN and CDR2 is SVGIG (reference sequence). There are 13 residues in the CDR3. The CDR3 reads CAWRAGAGQTQYF. The DNA of the CDR3 is TGTGCCTGGAGGGCGGGAGCGGGGCAGACCCAGTACTTC.

The CDR3, as DNA: TGTGCCAGTAGATTAGGGGCCTTGAACACTGAAGCTTTCTTT. Translation: CASRLGALNTEAFF. The V call is TRBV19, the J call TRBJ1-1, with D possibly matching TRBD1 (5 bases). CDR1 and CDR2 (germline): LNHDA, SQIVND (reference sequence). V was pared by 6 bases and J by 0 bases, with 11 bases between. CDR3 size: 14 residues.

This clone has a single count. The CDR3 spells CASSLGGTDTQYF. The CDR3 nucleotides read TGTGCCAGCTCATTAGGAGGTACAGATACGCAGTATTTT. This chain connects TRBV18 to TRBJ2-3; D might be TRBD2 (5 bases). CDR1 is KGHSH, CDR2 LQKENI, per germline. Trimming took 5 bases from V and 3 from J, leaving 9 bases between them. CDR3 length: 13 residues.

V and J are TRBV5-1 and TRBJ2-3; D is undetermined. Germline CDR1 and CDR2: SGHRS and YFSETQ. V was pared by 0 bases and J by 6 bases, with 5 bases between. There are 12 residues in the CDR3. The CDR3 reads CASSLVGDTQYF. CDR3 nucleotides: TGCGCCAGCAGCTTGGTTGGGGATACGCAGTATTTT.

The chain recombines TRBV19 with TRBJ1-2; D uncertain. This CDR3 comprises 16 residues. The ends were cut back, 3 bases at V and 4 bases at J, with 18 bases in the middle. Germline assignment: CDR1 LNHDA and CDR2 SQIVND (reference sequence). DNA of the CDR3: TGTGCCAGTAGTATTCCACTACTAGGTAGAAGCTATGGCTACACCTTC. Amino acid sequence: CASSIPLLGRSYGYTF.

The chain uses TRBV5-4 and TRBJ2-1; D might be TRBD2 (5 bases). The CDR3 is 15 amino acids. Germline loops: CDR1 SGHNT, CDR2 YYREEE (reference sequence). The ends were cut back, 2 bases at V and 0 bases at J, with 9 bases in the middle. The CDR3 sequence is CASSFSASSYNEQFF. The CDR3 nucleotides read TGTGCCAGCAGCTTTAGCGCCAGCTCCTACAATGAGCAGTTCTTC.

This chain joins TRBV28 and TRBJ2-1, with 10 positions matching TRBD1. Germline V gives CDR1 MDHEN, CDR2 SYDVKM. The CDR3 is 16 residues long. Unmatched junction bases numbered 10, after V lost 2 bases and J lost 9 bases. This chain's CDR3 is CASSLGLRDRGSEQFF. CDR3 in DNA: TGTGCCAGCAGTTTAGGCCTCCGGGACAGGGGTTCTGAGCAGTTCTTC.

This clone was detected once. The chain has TRBV7-2 and TRBJ2-2; unclear D gene. V lost 0 bases and J lost 0, with 8 bases in between. CDR3 length: 16 residues. Looked up from germline, CDR1 is SGHTA and CDR2 is FQGNSA. The CDR3 loop is CASSLAGRANTGELFF. CDR3 coding DNA: TGTGCCAGCAGCTTAGCTGGAAGAGCGAACACCGGGGAGCTGTTTTTT.

The rearrangement links TRBV13 to TRBJ2-2, with 12 bases aligning to TRBD1. Germline V CDR1 and CDR2: PRHDT, FYEKMQ (reference sequence). The length of the CDR3 is 15 residues. The V and J ends lost 4 bases and 6 bases, in that order; junction bases with no gene match: 3. The CDR3 sequence: CASSSGTGGPGELFF. The CDR3 region has the DNA TGTGCCAGCAGCTCCGGGACAGGGGGCCCCGGGGAGCTGTTTTTT.

This chain joins TRBV9 and TRBJ1-6; D is unclear. This CDR3 has 14 residues. Trimming removed 2 bases from V and 4 bases from J, with 7 bases in between. Germline CDR1 and CDR2: SGDLS and YYNGEE. CDR3 nucleotides: TGTGCCAGCAGCGTCGACTTATATAATTCACCCCTCCACTTT. Translating it yields CASSVDLYNSPLHF.

The gene calls are TRBV19 and TRBJ1-4, with TRBD1 matching over 9 bases. Germline V gene lookup returns CDR1 LNHDA and CDR2 SQIVND (reference sequence). After removal of 4 bases from V and 5 bases from J, the junction contained 5 bases not matched to a gene. CDR3 size: 15 residues. For the CDR3, the DNA is TGTGCCAGTAGTACCCCGGGACAGGGCAATGAAAAACTGTTTTTT. Protein product: CASSTPGQGNEKLFF.

The chain couples TRBV19 to TRBJ1-5, with TRBD1 as a possible D gene (5 bases). This CDR3 has 13 amino acids. CDR1 and CDR2 (germline): LNHDA, SQIVND (reference sequence). V lost 6 bases and J 8 bases, leaving 14 bases between the germline ends. The CDR3: CASRGAGGKPQHF. The CDR3 DNA reads TGTGCCAGTAGAGGGGCCGGAGGGAAGCCCCAGCATTTT.

The genes are TRBV5-1 and TRBJ2-7; TRBD2 matches 11 bases. V lost 0 bases and J lost 7; bases outside the gene matches: 6. The germline CDR1 and CDR2 sequences are SGHRS and YFSETQ. The CDR3 is made up of 15 amino acids. Here the CDR3 reads CASSLGTSGSREQYF. CDR3 nucleotide sequence: TGCGCCAGCAGCTTGGGTACTAGCGGGAGTCGGGAGCAGTACTTC.